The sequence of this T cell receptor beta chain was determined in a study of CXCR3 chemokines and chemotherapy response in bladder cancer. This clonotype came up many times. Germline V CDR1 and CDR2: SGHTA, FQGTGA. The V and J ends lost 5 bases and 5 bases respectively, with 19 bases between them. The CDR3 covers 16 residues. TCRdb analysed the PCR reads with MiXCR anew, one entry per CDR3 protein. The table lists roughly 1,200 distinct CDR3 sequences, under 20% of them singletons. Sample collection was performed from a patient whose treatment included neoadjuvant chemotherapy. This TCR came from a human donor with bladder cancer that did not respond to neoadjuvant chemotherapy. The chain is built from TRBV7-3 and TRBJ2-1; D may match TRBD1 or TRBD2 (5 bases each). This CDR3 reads CASSQTPGTVNNEQFF. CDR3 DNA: TGTGCCAGCAGCCAAACCCCCGGGACGGTAAACAATGAGCAGTTCTTC.